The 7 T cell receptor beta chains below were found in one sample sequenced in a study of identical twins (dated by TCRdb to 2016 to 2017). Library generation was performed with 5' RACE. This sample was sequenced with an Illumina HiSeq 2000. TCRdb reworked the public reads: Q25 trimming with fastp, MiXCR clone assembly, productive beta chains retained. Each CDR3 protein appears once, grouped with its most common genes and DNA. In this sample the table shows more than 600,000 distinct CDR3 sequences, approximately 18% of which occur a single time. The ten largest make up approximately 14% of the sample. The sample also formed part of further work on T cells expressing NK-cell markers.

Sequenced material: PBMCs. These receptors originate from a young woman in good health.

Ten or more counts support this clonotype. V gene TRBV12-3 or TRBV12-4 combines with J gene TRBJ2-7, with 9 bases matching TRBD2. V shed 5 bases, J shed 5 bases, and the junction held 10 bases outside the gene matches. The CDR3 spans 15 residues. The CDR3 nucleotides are TGTGCCAGCAGTCCCGGACTAGCGTTTGTAAACGAGCAGTACTTC. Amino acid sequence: CASSPGLAFVNEQYF.

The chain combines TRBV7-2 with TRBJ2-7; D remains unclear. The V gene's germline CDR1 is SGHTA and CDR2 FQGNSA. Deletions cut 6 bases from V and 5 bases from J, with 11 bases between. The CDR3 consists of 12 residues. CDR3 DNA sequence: TGTGCCAGCAGTCCGGGTTTCGACGAGCAGTACTTC. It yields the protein CASSPGFDEQYF.

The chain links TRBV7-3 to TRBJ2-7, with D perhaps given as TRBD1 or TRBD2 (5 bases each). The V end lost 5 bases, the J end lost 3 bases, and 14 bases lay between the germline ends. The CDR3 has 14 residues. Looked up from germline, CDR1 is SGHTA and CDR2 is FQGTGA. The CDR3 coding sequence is TGTGCCAGCAGCCCCGGGGCAGGGAACTACGAGCAGTACTTC. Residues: CASSPGAGNYEQYF.

Here the CDR3 reads CASSRGGRGSAPYEQYF. CDR3 nucleotides: TGTGCCAGCTCACGGGGCGGTCGCGGGAGTGCCCCCTACGAGCAGTACTTC. V and J are TRBV18 and TRBJ2-7, with 7 bases aligning to TRBD2. This CDR3 has 17 amino acids. Germline trimming cut 4 bases from V and 2 bases from J; bases unmatched to any gene: 14. In germline, CDR1 is KGHSH, CDR2 LQKENI.

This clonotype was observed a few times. The DNA of the CDR3 is TGTGCCAGCAGCGCATCCCCTGTTGCTGATTCACCCCTCCACTTT. This codes for CASSASPVADSPLHF. The chain links TRBV9 to TRBJ1-6; D is ambiguous. The CDR3 is 15 residues long. Trimming removed 3 bases from V and 8 bases from J, with 15 bases in between. Germline CDR1 is SGDLS and CDR2 is YYNGEE. The complete variable domain, with remaining parts taken from reference TRBV9 and TRBJ1-6, reads DSGVTQTPKHLITATGQRVTLRCSPRSGDLSVYWYQQSLDQGLQFLIQYYNGEERAKGNILERFSAQQFPDLHSELNLSSLELGDSALYFCASSASPVADSPLHFGNGTRLTVT.

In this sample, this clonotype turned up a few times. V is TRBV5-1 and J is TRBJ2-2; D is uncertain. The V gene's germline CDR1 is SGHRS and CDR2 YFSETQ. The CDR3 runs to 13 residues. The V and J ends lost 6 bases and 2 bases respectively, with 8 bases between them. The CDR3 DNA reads TGCGCCAGCAACGCCCCTAACACCGGGGAGCTGTTTTTT. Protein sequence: CASNAPNTGELFF.

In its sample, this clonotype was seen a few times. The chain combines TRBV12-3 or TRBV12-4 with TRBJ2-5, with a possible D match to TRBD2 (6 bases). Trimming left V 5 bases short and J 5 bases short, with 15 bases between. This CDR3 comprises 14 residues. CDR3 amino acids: CASSLQTRRETQYF. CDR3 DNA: TGTGCCAGCAGTCTCCAGACTAGGAGGGAGACCCAGTACTTC.